A single sample gave rise to the 29 T cell receptor beta chains below, sequenced in a study of T cell responses to AZD1222 COVID-19 vaccine. Repertoires were generated with immunoSEQ multiplex PCR, while TCRdb's copy carries only in-frame clones and drops some. The sample contains fewer than 95,000 clones, about 91% of which appear only once. This specimen was peripheral blood, taken 28 days after the second AZD1222 dose. These receptors originate from an adult who received the AZD1222 COVID-19 vaccine.

The chain combines TRBV3-1 (or the pseudogene TRBV3-2) with TRBJ1-3, with a possible D match to TRBD1 (6 bases). The CDR3 is made up of 14 amino acids. V was clipped by 5 bases and J by 4 bases, with 12 bases between them. Germline CDR1 reads LGHDT; CDR2 reads YNNKEL (reference sequence). The CDR3 DNA sequence: TGTGCCAGCAGCTACGGACAGCCCGGAAACACCATATATTTT. Protein: CASSYGQPGNTIYF.

This chain uses TRBV30 with TRBJ2-7; D gene ambiguous. Between the trimmed V and J ends, which lost 4 bases and 1 base, there was a span of 14 bases. The CDR3 runs 14 residues. Per the germline V gene, CDR1 is GTSNPN and CDR2 is SVGIG (reference sequence). In nucleotides, the CDR3 is TGTGCCTGGACTCCGGGCCAAGGGTCCTACGAGCAGTACTTC. Its protein is CAWTPGQGSYEQYF.

The gene calls are TRBV5-6 and TRBJ1-5; D remains unclear. The CDR3 has 15 residues. Germline V gene data show CDR1 as SGHDT and CDR2 as YYEEEE. The germline V and J ends were trimmed by 2 bases and 1 base, with 10 bases remaining between them. Here the CDR3 DNA reads TGTGCCAGCAGCTTTTCCTTTTCGAGCAATCAGCCCCAGCATTTT. It yields the protein CASSFSFSSNQPQHF.

The V gene is TRBV19, the J gene TRBJ1-4; D is undetermined. Germline V gives CDR1 LNHDA, CDR2 SQIVND (reference sequence). The CDR3 has 15 residues. Trimming cost V 2 bases and J 5 bases, with 12 bases left between them. The CDR3 loop reads CASSIIEESNEKLFF. The CDR3 region has the DNA TGTGCCAGTAGTATAATAGAGGAGTCGAATGAAAAACTGTTTTTT.

The chain employs TRBV2 and TRBJ2-5; D is undetermined. Germline assignment: CDR1 SNHLY and CDR2 FYNNEI. The V and J ends lost 7 bases and 7 bases respectively, with 16 bases between them. This CDR3 region has 13 residues. The CDR3 region has the DNA TGTGCCAGCACTGTGACCAGAGACGGGACCCAGTACTTC. Amino acid sequence: CASTVTRDGTQYF.

CDR3 in amino acids: CASSPGASGADTQYF. The CDR3, as DNA: TGTGCCAGCAGCCCCGGGGCTAGCGGGGCAGATACGCAGTATTTT. This chain links TRBV7-9 with TRBJ2-3, with TRBD2 matching 9 bases. The V and J ends lost 5 bases and 4 bases, in that order; junction bases with no gene match: 7. Looked up from germline, CDR1 is SEHNR and CDR2 is FQNEAQ (reference sequence). This CDR3 contains 15 residues.

The genes are TRBV4-2 and TRBJ1-2; TRBD1 matches at 8 bases. V shed 7 bases and J 4 bases; nucleotides not matched to a gene: 5. From germline, CDR1 is LGHNA and CDR2 YNFKEQ. The CDR3 is made up of 13 amino acids. CDR3 protein: CASTDRAPYGYTF. DNA of the CDR3: TGTGCCAGCACGGACAGGGCGCCCTATGGCTACACCTTC.

The V gene is TRBV18, the J gene TRBJ1-4, with D possibly being TRBD1 (6 bases). Germline V gene sequence: CDR1 KGHSH, CDR2 LQKENI. There are 14 residues in the CDR3. The V end lost 2 bases, the J end lost 5 bases, and 9 bases lay between the germline ends. The CDR3: CASSPGQRNEKLFF. CDR3 nucleotide sequence: TGTGCCAGCTCACCAGGACAGCGAAATGAAAAACTGTTTTTT.

The rearrangement links TRBV9 to TRBJ2-1; 9 positions agree with TRBD2. The germline gives CDR1 SGDLS, CDR2 YYNGEE. The V gene end was trimmed by 4 bases and the J gene end by 4 bases; junction bases not matched to a gene: 6. This CDR3 spans 15 amino acids. The CDR3: CASSPDSGRYNEQFF. The CDR3, as DNA: TGTGCCAGCAGCCCCGATAGCGGGAGATACAATGAGCAGTTCTTC.

The chain joins TRBV7-6 to TRBJ1-5; TRBD1 matches at 7 bases. From germline, CDR1 is SGHVS and CDR2 FNYEAQ. The V segment lost 4 bases and the J segment 4 bases; nucleotides outside the gene matches: 7. This CDR3 has 15 amino acids. The CDR3 nucleotides read TGTGCCAGCAGCTCATTGACAGGGACGAATCAGCCCCAGCATTTT. Protein: CASSSLTGTNQPQHF.

The chain combines TRBV6-1 with TRBJ1-5, with unresolved D. Germline-derived CDR1 and CDR2 are MNHNS and SASEGT. This CDR3 is 12 amino acids long. V lost 2 bases and J 9 bases, leaving 8 bases between the germline ends. The CDR3 nucleotides read TGTGCCAGCAGTGAACGGCCGGGGCCCCAGCATTTT. Residues: CASSERPGPQHF.

The chain has TRBV20-1 and TRBJ1-1, with D possibly TRBD1 on 5 matching bases. The CDR3 runs 15 residues. The germline CDR1 and CDR2 sequences are DFQATT and SNEGSKA (reference sequence). V gave up 3 bases and J gave up 10 bases, with 24 bases separating them. CDR3 nucleotides: TGCAGTGCTAGTCGTCCCGACAGTCCCAACCTAGGAGCTTTCTTT. It yields the protein CSASRPDSPNLGAFF.

V and J are TRBV7-9 and TRBJ1-2; tentative D call: TRBD1 (5 bases). Trimming left V 2 bases short and J 6 bases short, with 10 bases between. There are 13 residues in the CDR3. Germline values: CDR1 SEHNR, CDR2 FQNEAQ (reference sequence). CDR3 amino acids: CASSLPGPDGYTF. In nucleotides, the CDR3 is TGTGCCAGCAGCTTACCGGGGCCGGATGGCTACACCTTC.

The chain links TRBV28 to TRBJ1-6; D gene ambiguous. The CDR3 loop spans 16 amino acids. V was cut by 4 bases and J by 4 bases, with 14 bases left in between. Germline lookup yields CDR1 MDHEN and CDR2 SYDVKM. The CDR3 DNA reads as TGTGCCAGCAGTTCCCAAAGCCGGCTGTATAATTCACCCCTCCACTTT. It codes for CASSSQSRLYNSPLHF.

This clone was detected once. The V call is TRBV10-3, the J call TRBJ2-2; possible D gene TRBD1, 6 bases. V gave up 6 bases and J gave up 2 bases, with 13 bases separating them. The CDR3 loop spans 15 amino acids. Germline-derived CDR1 and CDR2 are ENHRY and SYGVKD. Here the CDR3 DNA reads TGTGCCATCAGGGACCCGGACAGTAACACCGGGGAGCTGTTTTTT. Translating gives CAIRDPDSNTGELFF.

This chain joins TRBV7-9 and TRBJ1-1, with unresolved D. This CDR3 spans 14 amino acids. The germline V gene has CDR1 SEHNR and CDR2 FQNEAQ (reference sequence). V was shortened by 8 bases and J by 3 bases, with 16 bases between the two germline ends. CDR3 bases: TGTGCCAGCCGACCTCGGGAGTTACACACTGAAGCTTTCTTT. Amino acids: CASRPRELHTEAFF.

The rearrangement joins TRBV4-1 to TRBJ1-4; the D is unclear. This CDR3 region has 11 residues. V shed 1 base and J shed 8 bases, with 2 bases lying between them. The germline V gene has CDR1 MGHRA and CDR2 YSYEKL. The CDR3 loop reads CASSQGEKLFF. Here the CDR3 DNA reads TGCGCCAGCAGCCAAGGAGAAAAACTGTTTTTT.

The chain uses TRBV25-1 and TRBJ1-2; D is ambiguous. Germline V gene lookup returns CDR1 MGHDK and CDR2 SYGVNS. V was pared by 0 bases and J by 6 bases, with 5 bases between. This CDR3 has 12 amino acids. Here the CDR3 reads CASSEYWDGYTF. The CDR3 DNA is TGTGCCAGCAGTGAATATTGGGATGGCTACACCTTC.

This chain joins TRBV7-2 and TRBJ2-7; 11 nucleotides agree with TRBD2. Per germline, CDR1 SGHTA and CDR2 FQGNSA. The V gene end was trimmed by 7 bases and the J gene end by 4 bases; junction bases not matched to a gene: 12. This CDR3 region has 16 residues. CDR3 bases: TGTGCCAGCACCGTCCAGAACCCTAGCGGGGGGTACGAGCAGTACTTC. Amino acids: CASTVQNPSGGYEQYF.

The rearrangement uses TRBV5-1 and TRBJ1-1, with D maybe TRBD1 (6 bases). With 0 bases removed from V and 3 bases from J, the gap between germline ends came to 12 bases. The CDR3 runs 15 residues. In germline, CDR1 is SGHRS, CDR2 YFSETQ. CDR3 in amino acids: CASSLVGGAYTEAFF. The CDR3 bases are TGCGCCAGCAGCTTGGTGGGGGGCGCATACACTGAAGCTTTCTTT. Complete variable domain (other parts from reference TRBV5-1 and TRBJ1-1): KAGVTQTPRYLIKTRGQQVTLSCSPISGHRSVSWYQQTPGQGLQFLFEYFSETQRNKGNFPGRFSGRQFSNSRSEMNVSTLELGDSALYLCASSLVGGAYTEAFFGQGTRLTVV.

The V and J genes are TRBV9 and TRBJ2-2; D call uncertain. CDR3 size: 13 residues. Trimming removed 0 bases at V and 3 bases at J, with 3 bases between. Germline CDR1 SGDLS, CDR2 YYNGEE. As DNA, the CDR3 is TGTGCCAGCAGCGTAGTCGACACCGGGGAGCTGTTTTTT. It yields the protein CASSVVDTGELFF.

The chain has TRBV20-1 and TRBJ2-1; D remains ambiguous. V lost 4 bases to trimming and J lost 6 bases, with 7 bases between them. The CDR3 spans 11 residues. Germline V gene lookup returns CDR1 DFQATT and CDR2 SNEGSKA (reference sequence). CDR3 DNA: TGCAGTGCTAATCGAGGCAATGAGCAGTTCTTC. Its protein is CSANRGNEQFF.

The chain combines TRBV6-5 with TRBJ1-1, with D possibly TRBD1 on 5 matching bases. V gave up 6 bases and J gave up 5 bases, with 19 bases separating them. The CDR3 totals 15 residues. CDR1 and CDR2 (germline): MNHEY, SVGAGI. CDR3 sequence reads: CASRPTRGGYTEAFF. In DNA, the CDR3 is TGTGCCAGCAGACCTACTCGTGGGGGATATACTGAAGCTTTCTTT.

V is TRBV6-5 and J is TRBJ1-2, with TRBD1 identical over 10 bases. This CDR3 contains 15 residues. The junction had 11 bases not matched to a gene; V was cut back by 7 bases and J by 6 bases. CDR1 MNHEY and CDR2 SVGAGI come from the germline V gene. The CDR3 DNA is TGTGCCAGCATACTGACAGGGGGCAAGTTAAATGGCTACACCTTC. Translating gives CASILTGGKLNGYTF.

V and J are TRBV6-6 and TRBJ2-7; D possibly corresponds to TRBD2 (6 bases). CDR1 and CDR2 (germline): MNHNY, SVGAGI (reference sequence). Trimming shortened V by 0 bases and J by 2 bases, and 8 bases separated the two germline ends. The length of the CDR3 is 14 residues. CDR3 amino acids: CASSYSREAYEQYF. The CDR3 DNA follows: TGTGCCAGCAGTTACTCCAGGGAGGCCTACGAGCAGTACTTC.

The CDR3: CASSLRTGTEYLYGYTF. CDR3 DNA sequence: TGTGCCAGCAGCTTAAGGACCGGGACAGAATACCTCTATGGCTACACCTTC. The J gene is TRBJ1-2, the V gene TRBV7-2, with 7 positions matching TRBD1. Losses at the gene ends were 2 bases for V and 4 bases for J; bases not matched to a gene: 13. CDR1 and CDR2 from the germline V gene are SGHTA and FQGNSA. CDR3 length: 17 amino acids.

The chain employs TRBV30 and TRBJ2-7; no firm D call. Trimming cost V 1 base and J 3 bases, with 10 bases left between them. CDR3 size: 13 residues. Germline CDR1 reads GTSNPN; CDR2 reads SVGIG (reference sequence). CDR3 in amino acids: CAWSEGTGYEQYF. CDR3 DNA: TGTGCCTGGAGTGAGGGAACGGGCTACGAGCAGTACTTC.

This chain joins TRBV5-4 and TRBJ1-1, with 8 nucleotides matching TRBD1. CDR3 length: 11 amino acids. V dropped 5 bases and J dropped 8; count of bases not matched to a gene: 2. Germline lookup yields CDR1 SGHNT and CDR2 YYREEE (reference sequence). The CDR3 sequence is CASRRDREAFF. CDR3 in DNA: TGTGCCAGCAGACGGGACAGGGAAGCTTTCTTT. Full variable domain (missing parts from reference TRBV5-4 and TRBJ1-1): ETGVTQSPTHLIKTRGQQVTLRCSSQSGHNTVSWYQQALGQGPQFIFQYYREEENGRGNFPPRFSGLQFPNYSSELNVNALELDDSALYLCASRRDREAFFGQGTRLTVV.

The chain links TRBV5-1 to TRBJ1-3; D gene unclear. The V gene's germline CDR1 is SGHRS and CDR2 YFSETQ. The V end lost 0 bases, the J end lost 0 bases, and 7 bases lay between the germline ends. CDR3 length equals 15 residues. Written as DNA, the CDR3 is TGCGCCAGCAGCTTGGAGGGATCCTCTGGAAACACCATATATTTT. Its protein is CASSLEGSSGNTIYF.